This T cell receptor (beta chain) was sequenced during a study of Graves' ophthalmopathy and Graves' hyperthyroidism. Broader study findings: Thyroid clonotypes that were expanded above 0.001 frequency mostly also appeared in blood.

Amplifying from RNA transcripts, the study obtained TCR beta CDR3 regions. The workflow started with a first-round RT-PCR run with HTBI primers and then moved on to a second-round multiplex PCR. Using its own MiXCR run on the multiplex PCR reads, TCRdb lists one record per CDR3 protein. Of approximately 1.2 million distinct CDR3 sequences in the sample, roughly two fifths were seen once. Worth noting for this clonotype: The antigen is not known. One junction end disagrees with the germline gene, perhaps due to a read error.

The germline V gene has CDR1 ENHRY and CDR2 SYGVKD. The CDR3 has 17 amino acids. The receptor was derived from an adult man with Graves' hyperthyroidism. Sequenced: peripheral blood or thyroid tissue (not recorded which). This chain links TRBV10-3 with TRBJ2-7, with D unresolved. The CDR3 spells CASSYSIMGRRKSEQYF. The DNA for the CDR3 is TGTGCCAGCAGTTACTCGATAATGGGTCGGCGGAAATCCGAGCAGTACTTC.